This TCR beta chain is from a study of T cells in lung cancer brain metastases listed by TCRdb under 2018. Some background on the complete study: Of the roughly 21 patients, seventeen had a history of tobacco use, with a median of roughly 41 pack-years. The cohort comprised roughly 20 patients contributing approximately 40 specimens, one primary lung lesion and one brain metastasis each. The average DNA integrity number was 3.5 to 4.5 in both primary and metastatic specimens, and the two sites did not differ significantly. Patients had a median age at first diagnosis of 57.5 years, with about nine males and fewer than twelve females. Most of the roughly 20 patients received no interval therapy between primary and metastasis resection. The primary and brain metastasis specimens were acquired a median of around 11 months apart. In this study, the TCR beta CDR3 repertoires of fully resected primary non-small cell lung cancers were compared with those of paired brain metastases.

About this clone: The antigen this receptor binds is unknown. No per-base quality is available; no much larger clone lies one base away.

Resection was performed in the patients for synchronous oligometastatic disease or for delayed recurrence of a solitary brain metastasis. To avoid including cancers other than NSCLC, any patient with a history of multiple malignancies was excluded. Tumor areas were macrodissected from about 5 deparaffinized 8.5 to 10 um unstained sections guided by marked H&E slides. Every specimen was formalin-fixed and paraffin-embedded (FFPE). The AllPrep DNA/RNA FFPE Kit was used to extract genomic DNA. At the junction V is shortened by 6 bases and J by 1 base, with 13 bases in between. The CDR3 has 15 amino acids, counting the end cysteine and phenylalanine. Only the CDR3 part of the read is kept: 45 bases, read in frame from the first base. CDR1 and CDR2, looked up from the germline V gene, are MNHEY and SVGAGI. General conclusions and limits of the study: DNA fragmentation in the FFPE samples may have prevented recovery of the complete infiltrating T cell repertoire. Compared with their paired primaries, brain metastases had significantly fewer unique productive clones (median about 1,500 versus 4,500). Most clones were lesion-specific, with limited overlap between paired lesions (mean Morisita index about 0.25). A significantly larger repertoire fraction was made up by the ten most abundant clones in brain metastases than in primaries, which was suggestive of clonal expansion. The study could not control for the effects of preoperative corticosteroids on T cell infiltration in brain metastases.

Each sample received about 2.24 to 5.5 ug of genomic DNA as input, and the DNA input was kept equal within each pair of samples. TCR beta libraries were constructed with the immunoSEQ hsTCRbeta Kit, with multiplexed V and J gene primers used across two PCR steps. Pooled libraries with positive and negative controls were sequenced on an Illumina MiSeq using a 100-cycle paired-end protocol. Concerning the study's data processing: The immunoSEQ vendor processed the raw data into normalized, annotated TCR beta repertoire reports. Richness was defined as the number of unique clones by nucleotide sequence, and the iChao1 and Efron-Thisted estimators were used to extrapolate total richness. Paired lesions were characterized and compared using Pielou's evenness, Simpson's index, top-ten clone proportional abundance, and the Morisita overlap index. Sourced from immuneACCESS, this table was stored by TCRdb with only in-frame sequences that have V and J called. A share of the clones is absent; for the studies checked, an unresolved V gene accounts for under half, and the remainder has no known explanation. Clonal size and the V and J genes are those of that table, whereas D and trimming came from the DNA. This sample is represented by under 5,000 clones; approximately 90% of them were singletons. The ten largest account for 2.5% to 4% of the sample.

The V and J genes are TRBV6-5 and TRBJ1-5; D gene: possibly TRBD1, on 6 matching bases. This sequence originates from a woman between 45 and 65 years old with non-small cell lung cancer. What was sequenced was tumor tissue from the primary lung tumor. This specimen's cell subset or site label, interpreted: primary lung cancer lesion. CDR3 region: CASSQAGQSNQPQHF. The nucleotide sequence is TGTGCCAGCAGCCAAGCAGGACAGAGCAATCAGCCCCAGCATTTT.